This TCR beta chain was observed in a study of shared clonotypes between healthy human individuals. Within Nashville, Tennessee resided all donors, each a Caucasian adult. Assay: immunoSEQ multiplex PCR; the TCRdb copy retains only in-frame clones and omits some. The sample lists about 360,000 clones, about 70% occurring once. Germline CDR1 is SGHRS and CDR2 is YFSETQ. Between the trimmed V and J ends, which lost 4 bases and 0 bases, there was a span of 8 bases. The CDR3 loop spans 14 amino acids. The sequenced material came from memory CD4+ T cells sorted from blood. Noted subset: CD45RA-negative fraction. The chain is built from TRBV5-1 and TRBJ2-1; D is possibly TRBD1 (6 bases). The sequence came from a man aged 30-40 years in good health. The CDR3 reads CASSPDSSYNEQFF. The CDR3 DNA reads TGCGCCAGCAGCCCGGACAGCTCCTACAATGAGCAGTTCTTC.